The T cell receptor beta chain under discussion was sequenced for a study of blood T cell repertoires in COVID-19 (dated by TCRdb to 2018 to 2020). With regard to the full study: Collaborator samples came from the United States, Italy and Spain and covered acute and convalescent phases of COVID-19. Subjects who had been exposed to COVID-19, were actively infected with it, or had recovered from it provided the deeply sampled blood TCRbeta repertoires that made up the dataset. Sample metadata almost always included a de-identified subject ID, COVID-19 status, age in years and sex. The repertoires were made available in a free public database intended to serve as a resource for research on the immune response to SARS-CoV-2. The prospective study material was composed of cDNA or gDNA derived from T cells, B-cell-depleted T cells, or PBMCs. The samples were drawn from the first 160 participants of the ongoing ImmuneRACE study and from about 1,200 subjects provided by 6 global collaborators. HLA class I and class II types, where available, came from metadata supplied by the sample provider rather than from assay-based typing.

As regards this clone: The clone's antigen remains unknown. Base qualities are missing; no much larger clone stands one base away.

Its CDR3 holds 16 amino acids, cysteine through phenylalanine. The DNA shown is the 48-base CDR3, in frame from base 1. The V end gives up 4 bases and the J end 3 bases, leaving 10 bases in the junction not matched to a gene. Via the germline V gene, CDR1 is MNHNS and CDR2 SASEGT. TCRbeta CDR3 regions were amplified from genomic DNA using the immunoSEQ Assay, a bias-controlled multiplex PCR. On the authors' methods: Within the assay, amplification of reference gene primers was used to estimate how many nucleated cells each sample contained. Sequence reads were collapsed and filtered to measure the absolute abundance of every unique TCRbeta CDR3 rearrangement. Productive Simpson clonality was computed per sample as the square root of Simpson's diversity index over productive rearrangements. Not all clones reach the TCRdb copy of this immuneACCESS table, which keeps in-frame sequences only. Checked studies attribute under half of the gap to unresolved V genes and leave the rest unexplained. That table supplies the V and J calls and clone size; D and trimming were determined from the DNA. This sample has roughly 15,000 clones in its table, and around 91% of those were observed once. The ten largest clones represent around 15% of the sample.

Findings and caveats that apply to the study as a whole: Clinical and demographic metadata were provided uncurated, with the amount varying by source and participant.

Whole blood was collected in K2EDTA tubes by collaborating institutions according to the institutions' own protocols. For TCRbeta analysis, collaborators shipped samples in one of three forms: frozen whole blood, isolated PBMCs, or DNA extracted from either of those sample types. This clonotype originated in a middle-aged man with active COVID-19. The receptor chain draws on TRBV6-1 and TRBJ1-2, and 8 junction bases match TRBD1. Input material: peripheral blood. The base sequence is TGTGCCAGCAGTGCAAATCAGGGGGCCTGGGACTATGGCTACACCTTC. This is translated as CASSANQGAWDYGYTF.